A single sample is the source of the 25 T cell receptor beta chains below, sequenced in a study of shared clonotypes between healthy human individuals. Some clones are missing from TCRdb's copy, which holds only in-frame ones; the method was immunoSEQ multiplex PCR. Found here are over 1.4 million clones, roughly 97% of them singletons; the top ten hold approximately 1.1%. Sequencing was carried out using naive CD4+ T cells sorted from blood. Subset denoted: CD45RA+ positively selected. These receptors all come from a man in his thirties or forties in good health.

A word on this clone: This CDR3 is also generated by other DNA sequences in the sample. The chain carries TRBV28 and TRBJ1-4; no definite D call. Trimming took off 5 bases at V and 5 bases at J, with 6 bases between the two ends. This CDR3 is built from 12 residues. Germline CDR1 and CDR2: MDHEN and SYDVKM. The chain's CDR3 is CASSRLNEKLFF. The CDR3 DNA reads as TGTGCCAGCAGTCGGTTGAATGAAAAACTGTTTTTT.

The genes are TRBV6-5 and TRBJ2-1, with 7 bases fitting TRBD1. V shed 2 bases and J 9 bases; nucleotides not matched to a gene: 13. Germline V gene sequence: CDR1 MNHEY, CDR2 SVGAGI. This CDR3 has 16 amino acids. This chain's CDR3 is CASSYRDTGDRGEQFF. CDR3 bases: TGTGCCAGCAGTTACAGGGATACAGGGGACCGGGGTGAGCAGTTCTTC.

The chain uses TRBV10-3 and TRBJ1-1; D may be TRBD1 (5 bases). CDR1 is ENHRY, CDR2 SYGVKD, per germline. There are 14 residues in the CDR3. V lost 0 bases and J lost 11, with 16 bases in between. The CDR3 reads CAISESTQEIRAFF. For the CDR3, the DNA is TGTGCCATCAGTGAGTCGACACAGGAGATCCGGGCTTTCTTT.

The rearrangement joins TRBV19 to TRBJ2-5; D gene ambiguous. Between the trimmed V and J ends, which lost 4 bases and 1 base, there was a span of 10 bases. The CDR3 contains 14 residues. The germline gives CDR1 LNHDA, CDR2 SQIVND (reference sequence). The CDR3 sequence: CASSTQVSQETQYF. DNA for the CDR3: TGTGCCAGTAGTACGCAGGTATCCCAAGAGACCCAGTACTTC.

The chain has TRBV5-4 and TRBJ2-1; 11 bases agree with TRBD2. Germline trimming cut 4 bases from V and 8 bases from J; bases unmatched to any gene: 8. This CDR3 spans 15 amino acids. The V gene's germline CDR1 is SGHNT and CDR2 YYREEE (reference sequence). The CDR3 region is CASSRTSGRRDEQFF. The CDR3 coding sequence is TGTGCCAGCAGCCGCACTAGCGGGAGAAGGGATGAGCAGTTCTTC.

V and J are TRBV6-1 and TRBJ1-5; tentatively, D is TRBD1 (6 bases). CDR1 is MNHNS, CDR2 SASEGT, per germline. V was shortened by 8 bases and J by 6 bases, with 20 bases between the two germline ends. CDR3 length: 15 residues. The CDR3 loop reads CASGGPGRVGQPQHF. DNA for the CDR3: TGTGCCAGCGGGGGGCCAGGGCGCGTGGGTCAGCCCCAGCATTTT.

This chain links TRBV7-1 with TRBJ1-1, with 10 bases that match TRBD1. TRBV7-1 is reported as an ORF; its role is uncertain. The V segment lost 4 bases and the J segment 5 bases; nucleotides outside the gene matches: 10. The CDR3 is 16 residues long. CDR3: CASSLGGDRGGTEAFF. In DNA form, the CDR3 reads TGTGCCAGCAGCTTAGGCGGGGACAGGGGAGGGACTGAAGCTTTCTTT.

The chain employs TRBV19 and TRBJ2-7; 12 bases are a match to TRBD1. Germline V gene lookup returns CDR1 LNHDA and CDR2 SQIVND (reference sequence). J was trimmed by 7 bases and V by 6 bases; bases with no gene match: 10. The CDR3 runs 15 residues. CDR3 loop: CASRTPGQGAGEQYF. The CDR3 region has the DNA TGTGCCAGTAGGACACCGGGACAGGGGGCTGGGGAGCAGTACTTC.

This clone was seen just once. The V gene is TRBV28, the J gene TRBJ1-2; D is undetermined. The CDR3 runs 10 residues. Trimming took 8 bases from V and 2 from J, leaving 3 bases between them. Germline CDR1 reads MDHEN; CDR2 reads SYDVKM. The chain's CDR3 is CASRNYGYTF. CDR3 nucleotide sequence: TGTGCCAGCCGAAACTATGGCTACACCTTC.

V gene TRBV5-8 combines with J gene TRBJ1-3; D not certain. Germline V gene lookup returns CDR1 SGHTS and CDR2 YDEGEE. CDR3 length: 12 residues. Trimming took off 6 bases at V and 4 bases at J, with 8 bases between the two ends. This chain's CDR3 is CASTPQGNTIYF. The CDR3 region has the DNA TGTGCCAGCACCCCGCAGGGAAACACCATATATTTT.

A note on this clone: Other nucleotide sequences in the sample specify the same CDR3. The chain couples TRBV11-2 to TRBJ2-1; TRBD1 might be the D (6 bases). The CDR3 contains 13 residues. CDR1 is SGHAT, CDR2 FQNNGV, per germline. V shed 3 bases and J shed 5 bases, with 8 bases lying between them. The CDR3 spells CASSFRGNNEQFF. In DNA, the CDR3 is TGTGCCAGCAGCTTCAGGGGAAACAATGAGCAGTTCTTC. The entire variable domain, with the rest obtained from reference TRBV11-2 and TRBJ2-1, is as follows: EAGVAQSPRYKIIEKRQSVAFWCNPISGHATLYWYQQILGQGPKLLIQFQNNGVVDDSQLPKDRFSAERLKGVDSTLKIQPAKLEDSAVYLCASSFRGNNEQFFGPGTRLTVL.

The chain uses TRBV7-6 and TRBJ2-7; 11 bases map to TRBD2. The CDR3 consists of 17 residues. The trim removed 1 base at V and 6 bases at J, leaving 11 bases unmatched. In germline, CDR1 is SGHVS, CDR2 FNYEAQ. CDR3 sequence reads: CASSLGLAGGSLGEQYF. CDR3 bases: TGTGCCAGCAGCTTAGGTCTAGCGGGAGGCTCCCTGGGCGAGCAGTACTTC. The full variable domain, its missing parts supplied by reference TRBV7-6 and TRBJ2-7, is GAGVSQSPRYKVTKRGQDVALRCDPISGHVSLYWYRQALGQGPEFLTYFNYEAQQDKSGLPNDRFSAERPEGSISTLTIQRTEQRDSAMYRCASSLGLAGGSLGEQYFGPGTRLTVT.

This clone was observed at least ten times. The genes are TRBV7-2 and TRBJ2-1; D is perhaps TRBD1 or TRBD2 (6 bases each). The germline CDR1 and CDR2 sequences are SGHTA and FQGNSA. V shed 0 bases and J shed 4 bases, with 10 bases lying between them. This CDR3 is built from 15 residues. The CDR3 bases are TGTGCCAGCAGCTTAGCTGCGGGACAATACAATGAGCAGTTCTTC. Encoded protein: CASSLAAGQYNEQFF.

This clone was seen only a few times. The V gene is TRBV14, the J gene TRBJ1-2; D gene ambiguous. This CDR3 comprises 12 residues. V lost 6 bases to trimming and J lost 2 bases, with 7 bases between them. Germline-derived CDR1 and CDR2 are SGHDN and FVKESK. This CDR3 reads CASSDGNYGYTF. DNA for the CDR3: TGTGCCAGCAGTGACGGCAACTATGGCTACACCTTC.

The J gene is TRBJ2-5, the V gene TRBV7-2, with 9 bases lining up with TRBD2. The CDR3 totals 16 residues. The trim removed 1 base at V and 2 bases at J, leaving 5 bases unmatched. Germline CDR1 SGHTA, CDR2 FQGNSA. In DNA, the CDR3 is TGTGCCAGCAGCTTAGGGGCTAGCGGGGTACAAGAGACCCAGTACTTC. Translated: CASSLGASGVQETQYF.

The chain is built from TRBV10-3 and TRBJ1-1, with D maybe TRBD1 (6 bases). V dropped 6 bases and J dropped 7 bases, with 18 bases sitting between them. This CDR3 comprises 14 residues. The germline V gene encodes CDR1 ENHRY and CDR2 SYGVKD. The CDR3 bases are TGTGCCATCAGGTTGATGCTGGCGGACAGTGAAGCTTTCTTT. This sequence encodes CAIRLMLADSEAFF.

CDR3 DNA: TGTGCCAGCAGCTTTTCAATACTCAAGGGAATACAGTATTTT. Translation: CASSFSILKGIQYF. This chain uses TRBV11-3 with TRBJ2-3; D is ambiguous. CDR1 and CDR2 from the germline V gene are SGHNT and YENEEA. V was cut by 3 bases and J by 12 bases, with 19 bases left in between. CDR3 length: 14 residues.

The genes are TRBV27 and TRBJ1-1, with D unclear. The CDR3 runs 13 residues. V was trimmed by 3 bases and J by 1 base, leaving 6 bases between them. The germline gives CDR1 MNHEY, CDR2 SMNVEV (reference sequence). The CDR3 DNA reads TGTGCCAGCAGTTTTTGGGGGAACACTGAAGCTTTCTTT. Its translation is CASSFWGNTEAFF.

The chain has TRBV13 and TRBJ1-1, with D possibly TRBD1 on 5 matching bases. The CDR3 is made up of 16 amino acids. With 5 bases removed from V and 6 bases from J, the gap between germline ends came to 22 bases. The germline V gene encodes CDR1 PRHDT and CDR2 FYEKMQ (reference sequence). The CDR3 DNA sequence: TGTGCCAGCAGCCAGTCGGGGCCAATCTCGGGGGCTGAAGCTTTCTTT. It specifies CASSQSGPISGAEAFF.

About this clone: The same CDR3 also results from other DNA sequences found in this sample. V gene TRBV6-1 combines with J gene TRBJ1-1, with D unresolved. The germline CDR1 and CDR2 sequences are MNHNS and SASEGT. V lost 4 bases and J 0 bases, leaving 6 bases between the germline ends. CDR3 length equals 13 residues. The CDR3 protein is CASSVKVNTEAFF. The CDR3 DNA sequence: TGTGCCAGCAGTGTAAAGGTGAACACTGAAGCTTTCTTT.

J is TRBJ1-5 and V is TRBV9, with D possibly matching TRBD1 (5 bases). With 3 bases removed from V and 6 bases from J, the gap between germline ends came to 19 bases. The CDR3 has 16 amino acids. Germline loops: CDR1 SGDLS, CDR2 YYNGEE. CDR3 in DNA: TGTGCCAGCAGCGCGTCGGACGCAGGGCTGGGTCAGCCCCAGCATTTT. Its protein is CASSASDAGLGQPQHF.

The chain joins TRBV25-1 to TRBJ1-2; D unclear. V lost 4 bases to trimming and J lost 4 bases, with 7 bases between them. CDR1 is MGHDK and CDR2 is SYGVNS in the germline V gene. The CDR3 length is 12 residues. CDR3: CASSAVGYGYTF. The DNA for the CDR3 is TGTGCCAGCAGTGCAGTTGGCTATGGCTACACCTTC.

The rearrangement joins TRBV5-1 to TRBJ2-3; D is perhaps TRBD2 (5 bases). Germline assignment: CDR1 SGHRS and CDR2 YFSETQ. CDR3 length: 13 amino acids. CDR3 amino acids: CAARAGFTDTQYF. Written as DNA, the CDR3 is TGCGCTGCGCGGGCCGGATTCACAGATACGCAGTATTTT.

V and J are TRBV6-6 and TRBJ1-3; D is undetermined. V dropped 10 bases and J dropped 0 bases, with 16 bases sitting between them. Germline lookup yields CDR1 MNHNY and CDR2 SVGAGI (reference sequence). This CDR3 spans 15 amino acids. The CDR3 nucleotides are TGTGCCACCTGTCCCCGAGGCGGCTCTGGAAACACCATATATTTT. It translates to CATCPRGGSGNTIYF.

V gene TRBV7-3 combines with J gene TRBJ2-1; TRBD2 matches 16 bases. V lost 2 bases and J lost 5; bases outside the gene matches: 3. Per germline, CDR1 SGHTA and CDR2 FQGTGA. The CDR3 extends over 17 amino acids. The CDR3 sequence: CASSLGTSGRGHNEQFF. DNA for the CDR3: TGTGCCAGCAGCTTAGGGACTAGCGGGAGGGGGCACAATGAGCAGTTCTTC.